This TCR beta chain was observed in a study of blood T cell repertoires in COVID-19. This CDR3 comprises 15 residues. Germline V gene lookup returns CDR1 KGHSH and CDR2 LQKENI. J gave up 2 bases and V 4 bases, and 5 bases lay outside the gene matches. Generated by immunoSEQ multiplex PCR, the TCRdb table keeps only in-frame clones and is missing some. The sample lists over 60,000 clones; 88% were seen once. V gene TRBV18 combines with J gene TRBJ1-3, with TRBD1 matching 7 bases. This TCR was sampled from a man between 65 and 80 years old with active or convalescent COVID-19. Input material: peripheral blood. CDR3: CASSLGQETGNTIYF. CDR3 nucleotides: TGTGCCAGCTCACTTGGACAGGAGACTGGAAACACCATATATTTT.